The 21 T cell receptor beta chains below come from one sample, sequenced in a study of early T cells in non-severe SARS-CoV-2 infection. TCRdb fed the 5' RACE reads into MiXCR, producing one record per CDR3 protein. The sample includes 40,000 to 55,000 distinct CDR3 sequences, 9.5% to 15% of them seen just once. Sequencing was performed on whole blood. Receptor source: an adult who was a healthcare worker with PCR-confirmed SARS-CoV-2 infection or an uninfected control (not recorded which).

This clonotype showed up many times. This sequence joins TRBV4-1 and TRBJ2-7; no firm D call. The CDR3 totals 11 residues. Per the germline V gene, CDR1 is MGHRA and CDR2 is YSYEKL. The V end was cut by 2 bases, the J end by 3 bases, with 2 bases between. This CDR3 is CASSQNYEQYF. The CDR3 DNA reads TGCGCCAGCAGCCAAAACTACGAGCAGTACTTC.

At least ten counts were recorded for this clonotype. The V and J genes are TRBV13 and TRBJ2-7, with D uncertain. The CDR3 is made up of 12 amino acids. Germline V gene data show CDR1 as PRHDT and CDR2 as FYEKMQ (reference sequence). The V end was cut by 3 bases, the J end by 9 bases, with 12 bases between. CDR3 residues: CASSLIRTGQYF. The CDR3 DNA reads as TGTGCCAGCAGCTTGATCCGAACGGGGCAGTACTTC.

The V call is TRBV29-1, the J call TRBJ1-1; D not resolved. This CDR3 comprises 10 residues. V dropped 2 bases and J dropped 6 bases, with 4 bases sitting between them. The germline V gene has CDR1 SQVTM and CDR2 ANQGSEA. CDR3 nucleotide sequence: TGCAGCGTTGAAACGGCTGAAGCTTTCTTT. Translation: CSVETAEAFF. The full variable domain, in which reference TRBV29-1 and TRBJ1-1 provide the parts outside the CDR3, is SAVISQKPSRDICQRGTSLTIQCQVDSQVTMMFWYRQQPGQSLTLIATANQGSEATYESGFVIDKFPISRPNLTFSTLTVSNMSPEDSSIYLCSVETAEAFFGQGTRLTVV.

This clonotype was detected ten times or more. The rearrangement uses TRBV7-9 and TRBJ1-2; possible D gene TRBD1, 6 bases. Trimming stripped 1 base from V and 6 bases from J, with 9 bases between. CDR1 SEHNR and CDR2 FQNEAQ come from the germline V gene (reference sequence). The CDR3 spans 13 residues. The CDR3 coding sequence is TGTGCCAGCAGCTTAGACAGGGCTCATGGCTACACCTTC. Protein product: CASSLDRAHGYTF.

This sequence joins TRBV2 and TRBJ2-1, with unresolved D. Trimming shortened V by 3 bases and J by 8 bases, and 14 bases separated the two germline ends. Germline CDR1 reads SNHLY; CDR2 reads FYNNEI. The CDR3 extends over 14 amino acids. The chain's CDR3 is CASSDFGQHDEQFF. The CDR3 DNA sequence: TGTGCCAGCAGTGATTTTGGCCAGCACGATGAGCAGTTCTTC.

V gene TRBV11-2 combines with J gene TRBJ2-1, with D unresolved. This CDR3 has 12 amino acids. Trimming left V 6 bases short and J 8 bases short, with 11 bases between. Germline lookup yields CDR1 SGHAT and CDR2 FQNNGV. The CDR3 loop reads CASRPGGDEQFF. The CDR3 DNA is TGTGCCAGCAGACCCGGCGGCGATGAGCAGTTCTTC.

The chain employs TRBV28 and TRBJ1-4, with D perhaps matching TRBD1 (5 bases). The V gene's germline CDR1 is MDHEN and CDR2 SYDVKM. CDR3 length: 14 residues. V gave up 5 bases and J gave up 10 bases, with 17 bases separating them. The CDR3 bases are TGTGCCAGCAGTCTCGACAGTGGGGGGGGAAAACTGTTTTTT. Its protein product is CASSLDSGGGKLFF.

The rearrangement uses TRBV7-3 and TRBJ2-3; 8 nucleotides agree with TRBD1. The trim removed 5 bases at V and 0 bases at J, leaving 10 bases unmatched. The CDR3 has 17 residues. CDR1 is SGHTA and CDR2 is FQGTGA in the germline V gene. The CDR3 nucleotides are TGTGCCAGCAGCCGAGGACAGGGAGCACTTAGCACAGATACGCAGTATTTT. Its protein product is CASSRGQGALSTDTQYF.

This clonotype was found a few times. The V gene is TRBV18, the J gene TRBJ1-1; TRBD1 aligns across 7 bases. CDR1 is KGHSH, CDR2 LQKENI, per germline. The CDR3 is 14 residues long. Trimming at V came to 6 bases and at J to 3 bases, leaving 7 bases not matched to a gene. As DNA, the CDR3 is TGTGCCAGCTCCCCCGCCAGGGGGGACACTGAAGCTTTCTTT. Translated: CASSPARGDTEAFF.

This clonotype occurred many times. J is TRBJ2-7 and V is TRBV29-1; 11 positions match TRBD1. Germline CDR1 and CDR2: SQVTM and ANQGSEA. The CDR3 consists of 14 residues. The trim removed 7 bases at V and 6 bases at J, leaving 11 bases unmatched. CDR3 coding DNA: TGCAGCGGTGGGACAGGGGGATGGAACAGCGAGCAGTACTTC. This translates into CSGGTGGWNSEQYF.

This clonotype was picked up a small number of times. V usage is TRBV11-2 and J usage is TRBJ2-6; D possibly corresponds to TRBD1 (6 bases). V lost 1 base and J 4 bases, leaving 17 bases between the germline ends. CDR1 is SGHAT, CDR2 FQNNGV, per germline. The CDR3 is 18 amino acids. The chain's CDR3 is CASSLGAGVSGGANVLTF. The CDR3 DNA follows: TGTGCCAGCAGCTTAGGGGCAGGGGTCTCTGGCGGGGCCAACGTCCTGACTTTC.

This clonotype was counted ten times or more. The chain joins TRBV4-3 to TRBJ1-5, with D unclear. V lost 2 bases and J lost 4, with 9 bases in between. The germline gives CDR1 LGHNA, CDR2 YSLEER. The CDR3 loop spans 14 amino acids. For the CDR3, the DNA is TGCGCCAGCAGCCAATGGAGAGGGAATCAGCCCCAGCATTTT. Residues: CASSQWRGNQPQHF.

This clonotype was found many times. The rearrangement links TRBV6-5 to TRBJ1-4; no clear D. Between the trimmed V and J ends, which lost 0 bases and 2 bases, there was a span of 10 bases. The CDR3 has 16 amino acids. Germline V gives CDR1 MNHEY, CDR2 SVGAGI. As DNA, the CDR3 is TGTGCCAGCAGTTACTCAATCAGCCCTACTAATGAAAAACTGTTTTTT. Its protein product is CASSYSISPTNEKLFF.

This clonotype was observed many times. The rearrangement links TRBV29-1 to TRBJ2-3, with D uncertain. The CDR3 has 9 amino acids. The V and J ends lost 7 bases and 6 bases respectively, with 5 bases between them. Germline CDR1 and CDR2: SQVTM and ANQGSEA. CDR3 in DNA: TGCAGCGCCGGGGATACGCAGTATTTT. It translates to CSAGDTQYF.

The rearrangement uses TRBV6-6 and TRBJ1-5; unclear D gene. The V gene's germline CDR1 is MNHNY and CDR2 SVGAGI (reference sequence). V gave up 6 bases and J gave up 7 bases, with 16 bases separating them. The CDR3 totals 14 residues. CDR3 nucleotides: TGTGCCAGCAGAAAGGGCGTCAGAGGCCAGCCCCAGCATTTT. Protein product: CASRKGVRGQPQHF.

The CDR3 here is CASAAGSSYNEQFF. The CDR3 bases are TGTGCCAGCGCCGCGGGGAGCTCCTACAATGAGCAGTTCTTC. The gene calls are TRBV19 and TRBJ2-1; TRBD2 might be the D (6 bases). Trimming left V 9 bases short and J 0 bases short, with 12 bases between. This CDR3 spans 14 amino acids. The germline gives CDR1 LNHDA, CDR2 SQIVND (reference sequence).

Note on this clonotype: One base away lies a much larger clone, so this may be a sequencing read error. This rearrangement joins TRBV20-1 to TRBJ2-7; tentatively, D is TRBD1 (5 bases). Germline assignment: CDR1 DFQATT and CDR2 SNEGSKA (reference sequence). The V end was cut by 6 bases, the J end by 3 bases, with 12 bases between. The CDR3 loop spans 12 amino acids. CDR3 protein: CSARVSVYEQYF. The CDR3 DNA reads TGCAGTGCCAGGGTCTCGGTCTACGAGCAGTACTTC.

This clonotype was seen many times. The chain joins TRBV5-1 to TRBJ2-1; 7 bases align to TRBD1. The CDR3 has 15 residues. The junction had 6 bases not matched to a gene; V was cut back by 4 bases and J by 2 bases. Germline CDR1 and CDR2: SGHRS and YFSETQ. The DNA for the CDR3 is TGCGCCAGCAGCCCGGGACAGTTAACCTACAATGAGCAGTTCTTC. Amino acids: CASSPGQLTYNEQFF.

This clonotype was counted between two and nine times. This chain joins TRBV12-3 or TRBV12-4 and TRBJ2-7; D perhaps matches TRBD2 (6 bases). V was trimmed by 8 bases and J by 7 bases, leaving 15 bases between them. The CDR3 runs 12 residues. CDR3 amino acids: CASGSGAGEQYF. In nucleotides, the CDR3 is TGTGCCAGCGGCTCTGGGGCGGGGGAGCAGTACTTC.

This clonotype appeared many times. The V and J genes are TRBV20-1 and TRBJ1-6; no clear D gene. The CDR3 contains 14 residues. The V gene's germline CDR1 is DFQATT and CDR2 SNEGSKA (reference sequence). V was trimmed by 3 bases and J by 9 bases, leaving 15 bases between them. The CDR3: CSARVTANSSPLHF. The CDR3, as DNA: TGCAGTGCTAGGGTGACGGCCAATAGTTCACCCCTCCACTTT.

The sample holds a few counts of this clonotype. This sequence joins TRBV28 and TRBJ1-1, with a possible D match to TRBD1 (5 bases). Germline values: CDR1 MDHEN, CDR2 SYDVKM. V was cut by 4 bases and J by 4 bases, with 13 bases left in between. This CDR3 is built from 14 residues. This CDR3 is CASSSGTGRTEAFF. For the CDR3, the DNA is TGTGCCAGCAGTTCCGGGACTGGGCGCACTGAAGCTTTCTTT.